One and the same sample provided the 16 T cell receptor beta chains below, sequenced in a study of T cells after yellow fever vaccination. MiXCR was run by TCRdb on the 5' RACE reads, yielding one entry per CDR3 protein. Among 300,000 to 350,000 distinct CDR3 sequences listed, roughly 10% were seen once. Source: CD4+ T cells sorted from PBMCs, taken 45 days after the yellow fever booster vaccination. Receptor source: a young man who received the YFV17D yellow fever vaccine.

This clonotype was recorded a few times. This chain links TRBV5-1 with TRBJ2-7, with 10 nucleotides matching TRBD1. The CDR3 is made up of 15 amino acids. The trim removed 3 bases at V and 2 bases at J, leaving 5 bases unmatched. Germline loops: CDR1 SGHRS, CDR2 YFSETQ. DNA for the CDR3: TGCGCCAGCAGCTGGCCCGACAGGGGGCCCTACGAGCAGTACTTC. It yields the protein CASSWPDRGPYEQYF.

V and J are TRBV4-3 and TRBJ2-2; D unresolved. V shed 2 bases and J shed 0 bases, with 10 bases lying between them. CDR3 length: 16 residues. CDR1 LGHNA and CDR2 YSLEER come from the germline V gene. The CDR3: CASSQRALANTGELFF. DNA of the CDR3: TGCGCCAGCAGCCAACGGGCCCTAGCGAACACCGGGGAGCTGTTTTTT.

The chain recombines TRBV20-1 with TRBJ2-5, with TRBD2 matching 7 bases. The CDR3 is made up of 14 amino acids. Germline values: CDR1 DFQATT, CDR2 SNEGSKA (reference sequence). Trimming at V came to 6 bases and at J to 2 bases, leaving 9 bases not matched to a gene. The CDR3: CSAGTGTTQETQYF. The CDR3, as DNA: TGCAGTGCCGGAACCGGGACTACTCAAGAGACCCAGTACTTC.

Only a few counts were recorded for this clonotype. The chain uses TRBV6-4 and TRBJ2-1; 11 nucleotides match TRBD2. Trimming removed 4 bases from V and 4 bases from J; junction bases left unmatched: 3. CDR3 size: 15 residues. Germline values: CDR1 MRHNA, CDR2 SNTAGT. CDR3 bases: TGTGCCAGCAGTGCAAGACTAGCGGGGTACAATGAGCAGTTCTTC. Translated, it gives CASSARLAGYNEQFF.

This clonotype occurred a few times. CDR3 loop: CASSLVGRYLRGRAYGYTF. In DNA, the CDR3 is TGTGCCAGCAGCTTAGTGGGCAGGTACCTCCGGGGACGGGCCTATGGCTACACCTTC. The gene calls are TRBV7-2 and TRBJ1-2; D is perhaps TRBD1 (5 bases). Trimming took off 1 base at V and 4 bases at J, with 25 bases between the two ends. The CDR3 sequence is 19 residues long. CDR1 and CDR2 from the germline V gene are SGHTA and FQGNSA. Full variable domain (remainder filled in from reference TRBV7-2 and TRBJ1-2): GAGVSQSPSNKVTEKGKDVELRCDPISGHTALYWYRQSLGQGLEFLIYFQGNSAPDKSGLPSDRFSAERTGGSVSTLTIQRTQQEDSAVYLCASSLVGRYLRGRAYGYTFGSGTRLTVV.

At least ten counts were recorded for this clonotype. The CDR3 DNA reads as TGTGCCAGCAGTGACCCCGGAGGGGGGGCGTTTGAGCAGTTCTTC. This codes for CASSDPGGGAFEQFF. V gene TRBV25-1 combines with J gene TRBJ2-1; maybe TRBD2 (7 bases). The germline V gene encodes CDR1 MGHDK and CDR2 SYGVNS. The CDR3 sequence is 15 residues long. Trimming took 3 bases from V and 9 from J, leaving 18 bases between them.

At least ten counts were recorded for this clonotype. CDR3 loop: CASSQDQENIQYF. Written as DNA, the CDR3 is TGTGCCAGCAGCCAAGATCAGGAAAACATTCAGTACTTC. The gene calls are TRBV4-2 and TRBJ2-4, with no clear D. Germline V gene sequence: CDR1 LGHNA, CDR2 YNFKEQ. The CDR3 loop spans 13 amino acids. The V gene lost 0 bases and the J gene lost 5 bases, with 5 bases spanning the gap.

This chain joins TRBV12-3 or TRBV12-4 and TRBJ2-3; tentatively, D is TRBD1 or TRBD2 (7 bases each). V lost 7 bases to trimming and J lost 6 bases, with 20 bases between them. The CDR3 is made up of 15 amino acids. Here the CDR3 reads CASTLQGGMDDTQYF. DNA of the CDR3: TGTGCCAGCACCCTCCAGGGGGGGATGGATGATACGCAGTATTTT.

This clonotype was found many times. The J gene is TRBJ2-7, the V gene TRBV6-6; TRBD1 matches 7 bases. The CDR3 length is 13 residues. Losses at the gene ends were 5 bases for V and 2 bases for J; bases not matched to a gene: 3. In germline, CDR1 is MNHNY, CDR2 SVGAGI (reference sequence). As DNA, the CDR3 is TGTGCCAGCAGTAGTCAGGGGGCCTACGAGCAGTACGTC. Protein: CASSSQGAYEQYV.

This chain connects TRBV11-2 to TRBJ2-1; possibly TRBD2 for D (6 bases). In germline, CDR1 is SGHAT, CDR2 FQNNGV. Trimming took off 0 bases at V and 7 bases at J, with 7 bases between the two ends. The CDR3 consists of 13 residues. CDR3 sequence reads: CASSLDLANEQFF. CDR3 in DNA: TGTGCCAGCAGCTTAGACCTAGCGAATGAGCAGTTCTTC. The variable domain in full, with the rest retrieved from reference TRBV11-2 and TRBJ2-1, is EAGVAQSPRYKIIEKRQSVAFWCNPISGHATLYWYQQILGQGPKLLIQFQNNGVVDDSQLPKDRFSAERLKGVDSTLKIQPAKLEDSAVYLCASSLDLANEQFFGPGTRLTVL.

This sequence joins TRBV7-3 and TRBJ2-5; D gene uncertain. The CDR3 runs to 13 residues. Between the trimmed V and J ends, which lost 5 bases and 5 bases, there was a span of 12 bases. CDR1 SGHTA and CDR2 FQGTGA come from the germline V gene. CDR3 nucleotide sequence: TGTGCCAGCAGCCGTGGAGAGTCCGAGACCCAGTACTTC. Protein product: CASSRGESETQYF.

This clonotype was found many times. The rearrangement links TRBV29-1 to TRBJ2-1; D is undetermined. The CDR3 spans 11 residues. Germline assignment: CDR1 SQVTM and CDR2 ANQGSEA. Trimming left V 4 bases short and J 3 bases short, with 4 bases between. As DNA, the CDR3 is TGCAGCGTTGGCAACTACAATGAGCAGTTCTTC. Translated, it gives CSVGNYNEQFF.

This clonotype was counted many times. The gene calls are TRBV10-3 and TRBJ2-1; either TRBD1 or TRBD2 may fit D (5 bases each). V shed 0 bases and J shed 4 bases, with 13 bases lying between them. The CDR3 covers 16 residues. The germline V gene encodes CDR1 ENHRY and CDR2 SYGVKD. For the CDR3, the DNA is TGTGCCATCAGTGAGTCGGTTCTGGGGGTATACAATGAGCAGTTCTTC. Translating it yields CAISESVLGVYNEQFF.

This clonotype was picked up a small number of times. The chain combines TRBV20-1 with TRBJ2-5; D tentatively reads TRBD1 or TRBD2 (6 bases each). The CDR3 is 16 residues long. Trimming pared 3 bases from V and 0 bases from J, leaving 17 bases between. CDR1 is DFQATT, CDR2 SNEGSKA, per germline (reference sequence). This CDR3 reads CSASWGDTAYQETQYF. CDR3 coding DNA: TGCAGTGCTAGTTGGGGGGACACCGCCTACCAAGAGACCCAGTACTTC.

This clonotype was counted many times. The CDR3 bases are TGCAGCGTTGATTACGGGGGGGATACGCAGTATTTT. This encodes CSVDYGGDTQYF. The gene calls are TRBV29-1 and TRBJ2-3, with 7 bases that match TRBD2. CDR1 SQVTM and CDR2 ANQGSEA come from the germline V gene. The junction had 3 bases not matched to a gene; V was cut back by 3 bases and J by 6 bases. The CDR3 is made up of 12 amino acids.

This clonotype has a count of ten or more. V and J are TRBV7-9 and TRBJ2-3; 10 nucleotides agree with TRBD2. J was trimmed by 6 bases and V by 5 bases; bases with no gene match: 5. Per germline, CDR1 SEHNR and CDR2 FQNEAQ (reference sequence). This CDR3 contains 14 residues. The CDR3 coding sequence is TGTGCCAGCAGCGCTCGGACTAGCGGCGATACGCAGTATTTT. It specifies CASSARTSGDTQYF.